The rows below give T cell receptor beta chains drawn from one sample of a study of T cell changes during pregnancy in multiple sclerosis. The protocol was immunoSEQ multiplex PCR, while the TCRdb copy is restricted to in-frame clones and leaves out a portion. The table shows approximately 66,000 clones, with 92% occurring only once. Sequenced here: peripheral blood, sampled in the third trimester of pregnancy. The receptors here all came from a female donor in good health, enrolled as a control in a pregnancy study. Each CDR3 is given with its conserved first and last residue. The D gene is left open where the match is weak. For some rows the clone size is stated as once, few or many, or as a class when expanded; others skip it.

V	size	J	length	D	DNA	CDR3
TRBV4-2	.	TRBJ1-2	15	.	TGTGCCAGCAGCCCAGCAGACCCCCGACGAGGTGGCTACACCTTC	CASSPADPRRGGYTF
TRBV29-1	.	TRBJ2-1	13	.	TGCAGCGTTCTTACTAGCTTCAACAATGAGCAGTTCTTC	CSVLTSFNNEQFF
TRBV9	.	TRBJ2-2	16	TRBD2	TGTGCCAGCAGCGCCACGCGGGGGGGCGGGACCGGGGAGCTGTTTTTT	CASSATRGGGTGELFF
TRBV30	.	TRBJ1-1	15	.	TGTGCCTGGAGCTTAAGCGGGACATCGAACACTGAAGCTTTCTTT	CAWSLSGTSNTEAFF
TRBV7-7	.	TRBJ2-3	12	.	TGTGCTAGCAGCTTAGAAGGCGGTACGCAGTATTTT	CASSLEGGTQYF
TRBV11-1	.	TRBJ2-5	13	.	TGTGCCAGCAGCGGACTATTAGGAGAGACCCAGTACTTC	CASSGLLGETQYF
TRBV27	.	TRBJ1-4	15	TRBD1	TGTGCCAGCAGCTTCTGGACAGGGCCTAATGAAAAACTGTTTTTT	CASSFWTGPNEKLFF
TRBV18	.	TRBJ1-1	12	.	TGTGCCAGCTCACCCATTAACACTGAAGCTTTCTTT	CASSPINTEAFF
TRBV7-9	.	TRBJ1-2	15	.	TGTGCCAGCAGCTCGGAGACTCTAAACCGGGAGGGCTACACCTTC	CASSSETLNREGYTF
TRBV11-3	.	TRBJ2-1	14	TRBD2	TGTGCCAGCAGCCTTTCGGCCGGGGGGAACGTGCAGTTCTTC	CASSLSAGGNVQFF
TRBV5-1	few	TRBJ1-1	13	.	TGCGCCAGCAGCTTCACAGGAAACACTGAAGCTTTCTTT	CASSFTGNTEAFF
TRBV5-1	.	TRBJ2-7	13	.	TGCGCCAGCAGCTTGAGGGACAACTACGAGCAGTACTTC	CASSLRDNYEQYF
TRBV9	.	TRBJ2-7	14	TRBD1	TGTGCCAGCAGCCCGGGACAGGGGCTTTACGAGCAGTACTTC	CASSPGQGLYEQYF
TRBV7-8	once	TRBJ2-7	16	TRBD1	TGTGCCAGCAGCTTCGCGCCGGGACAGGGGTCCTACGAGCAGTACTTC	CASSFAPGQGSYEQYF
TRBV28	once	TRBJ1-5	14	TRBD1	TGTGCCAGCCAAGACAGGGTTGGAAATCAGCCCCAGCATTTT	CASQDRVGNQPQHF
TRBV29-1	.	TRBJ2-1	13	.	TGCAGCGTTCGGTCGCCCGCGGGCCATGAGCAGTTCTTC	CSVRSPAGHEQFF
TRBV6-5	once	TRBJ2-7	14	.	TGTGCCAGCAGCCTTTCAGGGGCTCCCTACGAGCAGTACTTC	CASSLSGAPYEQYF
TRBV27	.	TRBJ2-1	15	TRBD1	TGTGCCAGCAGTTCACCCGGGACAGGGTGGGACGAGCAGTTCTTC	CASSSPGTGWDEQFF
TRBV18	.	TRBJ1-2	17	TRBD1	TGTGCCAGCTCACCAAGAGCACAGGGGGCCGACGGGGATGGCTACACCTTC	CASSPRAQGADGDGYTF
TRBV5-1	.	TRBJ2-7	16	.	TGCGCCAGCAGCTTGGGACACGTCGACCCTCGTCGCCAGCAGTACTTC	CASSLGHVDPRRQQYF
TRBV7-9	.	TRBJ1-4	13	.	TGTGCCAGCCCGGTAGCGGGTAATGAAAAACTGTTTTTT	CASPVAGNEKLFF
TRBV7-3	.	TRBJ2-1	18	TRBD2	TGTGCCAGCAGCGGGACGGCCGGGGGTAGCGGGAGCGACAATGAGCAGTTCTTC	CASSGTAGGSGSDNEQFF
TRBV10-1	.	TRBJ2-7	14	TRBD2	TGCGCCAGCAGTGAGTCTAGTAGCGGGACGGTGATTTACTTC	CASSESSSGTVIYF
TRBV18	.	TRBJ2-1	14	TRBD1	TGTGCCAGCTCACCACCAAGGGGGCAAAATGAGCAGTTCTTC	CASSPPRGQNEQFF
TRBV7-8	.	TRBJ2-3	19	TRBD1	TGTGCCAGCAGCCTGACAGGGGGCGAGCAAGGTTGGAGCACAGATACGCAGTATTTT	CASSLTGGEQGWSTDTQYF
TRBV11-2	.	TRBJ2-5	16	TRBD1	TGTGCCAGCAGCTTACTGACAGGGGGCGTCTTGGAGACCCAGTACTTC	CASSLLTGGVLETQYF
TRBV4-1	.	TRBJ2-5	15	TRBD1	TGCGCCAGCAGCAATCCCAGGGGGCTCCAAGAGACCCAGTACTTC	CASSNPRGLQETQYF
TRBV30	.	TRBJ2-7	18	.	TGTGCCTGGAGTGTCTTCGGGGGGCGCAGAATCAGGAACCACGAGCAGTACTTC	CAWSVFGGRRIRNHEQYF
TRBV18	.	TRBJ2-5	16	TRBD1	TGTGCCAGCTCACCACAGATCGGGACAGGGGTAGGGACCCAGTACTTC	CASSPQIGTGVGTQYF
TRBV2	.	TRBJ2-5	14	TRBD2	TGTGCCAGCCGATTAGCGGGAGAGTGGGAGACCCAGTACTTC	CASRLAGEWETQYF
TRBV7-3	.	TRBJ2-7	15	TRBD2	TGTGCCAGCAGCTTACTAGCGGGAGGGTCCCACGAGCAGTACTTC	CASSLLAGGSHEQYF
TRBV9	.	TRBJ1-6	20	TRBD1	TGTGCCAGCAGCGTAGACCCACAGGGGGGAGTATATGTGGGTAATTCACCCCTCCACTTT	CASSVDPQGGVYVGNSPLHF
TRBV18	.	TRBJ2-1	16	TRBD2	TGTGCCAGCTCACCACCTGGACTAGCGGGGTACAATGAGCAGTTCTTC	CASSPPGLAGYNEQFF
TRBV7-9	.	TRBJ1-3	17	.	TGTGCCAGCAGCTTATCGGGGGGCCTTTACTCTGGAAACACCATATATTTT	CASSLSGGLYSGNTIYF
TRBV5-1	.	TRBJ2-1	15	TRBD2	TGCGCCAGCAGCCCGGGACTAGCGGAATACAATGAGCAGTTCTTC	CASSPGLAEYNEQFF
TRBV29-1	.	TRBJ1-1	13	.	TGCAGCGTTCAGGACAGTTTGAACACTGAAGCTTTCTTT	CSVQDSLNTEAFF
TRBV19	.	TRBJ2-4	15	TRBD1	TGTGCCAGTAGTAGCTTCCGGGACAGCCAAAACATTCAGTACTTC	CASSSFRDSQNIQYF
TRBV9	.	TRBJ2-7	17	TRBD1	TGTGCCAGCAGCGTAGTGGGACAGAGGAGGTCCCCCTACGAGCAGTACTTC	CASSVVGQRRSPYEQYF
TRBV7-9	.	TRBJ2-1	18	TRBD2	TGTGCCAGCAGCTTCCCTACGACCGGCAGCGGGACCTACAATGAGCAGTTCTTC	CASSFPTTGSGTYNEQFF
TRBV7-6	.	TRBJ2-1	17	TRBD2	TGTGCCAGCAGCCCTCATAGAAACCTAGCGGGGGGACGAGAGCAGTTCTTC	CASSPHRNLAGGREQFF
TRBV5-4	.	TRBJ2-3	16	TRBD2	TGTGCCAGCAGCTTGGTACTAGCGGGGGGGCCTCAACCGCAGTATTTT	CASSLVLAGGPQPQYF
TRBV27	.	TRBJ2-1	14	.	TGTGCCAGCGCTAACAGGGGACTCTACAATGAGCAGTTCTTC	CASANRGLYNEQFF
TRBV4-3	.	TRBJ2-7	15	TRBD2	TGCGCCAGCAGCCTCGGGAGGATTCATACCTACGAGCAGTACTTC	CASSLGRIHTYEQYF
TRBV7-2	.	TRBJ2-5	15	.	TGTGCCAGCAGCCCGCACGGGGATAAGGGTGAGACCCAGTACTTC	CASSPHGDKGETQYF
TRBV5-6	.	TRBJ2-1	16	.	TGTGCCAGCAGCCGGAGATGGGGGCCGTATTACAATGAGCAGTTCTTC	CASSRRWGPYYNEQFF
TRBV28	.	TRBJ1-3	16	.	TGTGCCAGCAGTTTGGGGGGGAGTAACTCTGGAAACACCATATATTTT	CASSLGGSNSGNTIYF
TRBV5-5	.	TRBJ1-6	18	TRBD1	TGTGCCAGCAGTATTGCCGGGACAGGGGTTCGCTATAATTCACCCCTCCACTTT	CASSIAGTGVRYNSPLHF
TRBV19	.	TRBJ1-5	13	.	TGTGCCAGTGGGAGGCCGAAGAATCAGCCCCAGCATTTT	CASGRPKNQPQHF
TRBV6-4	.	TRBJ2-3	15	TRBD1	TGTGCCAGCAGTGACTCGGAAGGGGGCGCAGATACGCAGTATTTT	CASSDSEGGADTQYF